The 19 T cell receptor beta chains below all came from one sample that was sequenced in a study of identical twins. One entry per CDR3 protein results from TCRdb running MiXCR on the 5' RACE reads. The sample lists 1.5 million to 2 million distinct CDR3 sequences, more than 30% occurring once. Sequenced input: cord blood. These receptors all come from a newborn girl in good health.

This clonotype was observed a handful of times. The gene calls are TRBV5-1 and TRBJ2-1; 14 bases match TRBD2. The V gene end was trimmed by 0 bases and the J gene end by 9 bases; junction bases not matched to a gene: 5. The CDR3 has 16 amino acids. From germline, CDR1 is SGHRS and CDR2 YFSETQ. The CDR3 reads CASSLDVTSGRGEQFF. CDR3 DNA: TGCGCCAGCAGCTTGGATGTGACTAGCGGGAGGGGTGAGCAGTTCTTC.

This clonotype appeared a few times. The chain has TRBV18 and TRBJ1-5; tentative D call: TRBD1 (6 bases). Looked up from germline, CDR1 is KGHSH and CDR2 is LQKENI. V was clipped by 2 bases and J by 3 bases, with 8 bases between them. The CDR3 totals 14 residues. The CDR3 bases are TGTGCCAGCTCACCAGCAGGGGACAATCAGCCCCAGCATTTT. Translating gives CASSPAGDNQPQHF.

The rearrangement joins TRBV7-9 to TRBJ2-1; 8 bases fit TRBD1. V lost 4 bases, J lost 5 bases, and 7 bases stayed unmatched. CDR1 and CDR2 from the germline V gene are SEHNR and FQNEAQ (reference sequence). The CDR3 extends over 15 amino acids. CDR3 in amino acids: CASSSTGVGNNEQFF. The CDR3 bases are TGTGCCAGCAGCTCGACAGGGGTAGGGAACAATGAGCAGTTCTTC.

The rearrangement uses TRBV6-5 and TRBJ1-1, with D perhaps matching TRBD1 (5 bases). From germline, CDR1 is MNHEY and CDR2 SVGAGI. The V and J ends lost 7 bases and 1 base respectively, with 16 bases between them. The CDR3 sequence is 15 residues long. CDR3 loop: CASTQATEPNTEAFF. In DNA form, the CDR3 reads TGTGCCAGCACCCAGGCGACAGAGCCGAACACTGAAGCTTTCTTT.

This chain connects TRBV6-1 to TRBJ1-1; TRBD1 might be the D (6 bases). Per the germline V gene, CDR1 is MNHNS and CDR2 is SASEGT. CDR3 size: 15 residues. The V gene lost 0 bases and the J gene lost 1 base, with 9 bases spanning the gap. The CDR3: CASSEAGTPNTEAFF. CDR3 sequence (DNA): TGTGCCAGCAGTGAAGCCGGGACACCGAACACTGAAGCTTTCTTT.

The chain uses TRBV25-1 and TRBJ2-1; 7 bases align to TRBD1. Looked up from germline, CDR1 is MGHDK and CDR2 is SYGVNS. CDR3 size: 14 residues. Germline trimming cut 4 bases from V and 5 bases from J; bases unmatched to any gene: 5. CDR3: CASSGTDRHNEQFF. In nucleotides, the CDR3 is TGTGCCAGCAGTGGAACGGACAGGCACAATGAGCAGTTCTTC.

The chain has TRBV20-1 and TRBJ1-2, with TRBD1 matching 7 bases. The J segment lost 3 bases and the V segment lost 4 bases, leaving 8 bases of the junction unmatched. This CDR3 contains 14 residues. Germline lookup yields CDR1 DFQATT and CDR2 SNEGSKA (reference sequence). CDR3 bases: TGCAGTGCTAAAGGGACAGCATCTTACTATGGCTACACCTTC. Translating it yields CSAKGTASYYGYTF.

The chain has TRBV7-2 and TRBJ1-6; 10 nucleotides line up with TRBD1. V gave up 3 bases and J gave up 9 bases; unmatched junction bases: 14. There are 18 residues in the CDR3. The germline CDR1 and CDR2 sequences are SGHTA and FQGNSA. The CDR3 is CASSFPNAPDRGISPLHF. The CDR3 coding sequence is TGTGCCAGCAGCTTTCCAAACGCCCCGGACAGGGGGATTTCACCCCTCCACTTT.

This clonotype was seen a few times. V is TRBV5-1 and J is TRBJ1-2, with TRBD1 as a possible D gene (5 bases). Germline V gene data show CDR1 as SGHRS and CDR2 as YFSETQ. V was cut by 2 bases and J by 0 bases, with 11 bases left in between. CDR3 length: 15 amino acids. CDR3 residues: CASSFGDGTNYGYTF. The CDR3 nucleotides read TGCGCCAGCAGCTTCGGGGACGGAACTAACTATGGCTACACCTTC.

This clonotype has a handful of counts. The chain links TRBV10-3 to TRBJ2-3; 7 nucleotides agree with TRBD1. V lost 8 bases to trimming and J lost 2 bases; unmatched junction nucleotides: 13. Germline V gene sequence: CDR1 ENHRY, CDR2 SYGVKD. The CDR3 consists of 16 residues. Here the CDR3 DNA reads TGTGCCATCCGGGACAGCCCCTTTTCCCTCACAGATACGCAGTATTTT. As protein: CAIRDSPFSLTDTQYF.

The CDR3 DNA reads TGCAGTGCCGAAAGGGGACTAGCGGCCTACGAGCAGTACTTC. Its protein product is CSAERGLAAYEQYF. The genes are TRBV20-1 and TRBJ2-7; 11 bases map to TRBD2. Germline values: CDR1 DFQATT, CDR2 SNEGSKA (reference sequence). Trimming removed 6 bases from V and 2 bases from J; junction bases left unmatched: 6. There are 14 residues in the CDR3.

The chain has TRBV20-1 and TRBJ2-2; D may be TRBD2 (5 bases). The CDR3 sequence is 15 residues long. Trimming shortened V by 0 bases and J by 1 base, and 9 bases separated the two germline ends. The germline gives CDR1 DFQATT, CDR2 SNEGSKA (reference sequence). CDR3: CSARDTGRNTGELFF. CDR3 nucleotide sequence: TGCAGTGCTAGAGATACGGGGAGGAACACCGGGGAGCTGTTTTTT.

This clonotype came up a few times. The chain has TRBV11-2 and TRBJ2-1; D is unresolved. Germline lookup yields CDR1 SGHAT and CDR2 FQNNGV. This CDR3 has 16 amino acids. The germline V and J ends were trimmed by 1 base and 5 bases, with 15 bases remaining between them. The CDR3 protein is CASSLGTESLHNEQFF. The DNA for the CDR3 is TGTGCCAGCAGCTTAGGAACGGAGAGCCTCCACAATGAGCAGTTCTTC.

Only a few counts were recorded for this clonotype. V usage is TRBV7-8 and J usage is TRBJ2-1, with a tentative D call TRBD1 (5 bases). V lost 0 bases to trimming and J lost 7 bases, with 16 bases between them. Germline CDR1 reads SGHVS; CDR2 reads FQNEAQ. This CDR3 has 16 residues. The CDR3 DNA is TGTGCCAGCAGCTTAGCGCAGGGTATTGTAACGAATGAGCAGTTCTTC. It translates to CASSLAQGIVTNEQFF.

There are a few counts of this clonotype. V and J are TRBV29-1 and TRBJ2-2, with TRBD1 matching over 11 bases. Unmatched junction bases numbered 0, after V lost 4 bases and J lost 2 bases. The V gene's germline CDR1 is SQVTM and CDR2 ANQGSEA. The CDR3 extends over 14 amino acids. The CDR3 DNA is TGCAGCGTTGGGACAGGGGGCAACACCGGGGAGCTGTTTTTT. This sequence encodes CSVGTGGNTGELFF.

In its sample, this clonotype was seen once. V usage is TRBV27 and J usage is TRBJ1-5, with 9 bases fitting TRBD1. The CDR3 spans 15 residues. From germline, CDR1 is MNHEY and CDR2 SMNVEV (reference sequence). V trimming: 4 bases; J trimming: 5 bases; junction bases outside the gene matches: 6. This CDR3 is CASSYRGRGDQPQHF. The CDR3 DNA reads as TGTGCCAGCAGTTACAGGGGGCGCGGGGATCAGCCCCAGCATTTT.

The genes are TRBV10-3 and TRBJ2-1; D might be TRBD1 (5 bases). There are 14 residues in the CDR3. Deletions cut 0 bases from V and 6 bases from J, with 9 bases between. Germline V gene sequence: CDR1 ENHRY, CDR2 SYGVKD. CDR3 region: CAISESGVPNEQFF. The DNA for the CDR3 is TGTGCCATCAGTGAGTCAGGGGTTCCCAATGAGCAGTTCTTC.

The genes are TRBV20-1 and TRBJ2-5; 10 positions match TRBD2. With 5 bases clipped from V and 11 bases from J, the junction kept 14 bases outside the gene matches. Germline loops: CDR1 DFQATT, CDR2 SNEGSKA (reference sequence). The CDR3 loop spans 14 amino acids. The CDR3 region has the DNA TGCAGTGCTTCTAGCGGGGGCCCCTACAATGAGCAGTACTTC. Amino acid sequence: CSASSGGPYNEQYF.

The sample holds one count of this clonotype. The V gene is TRBV4-2, the J gene TRBJ2-1; 11 bases match TRBD2. Germline V gene data show CDR1 as LGHNA and CDR2 as YNFKEQ. Trimming cost V 1 base and J 9 bases; bases outside gene matches: 8. This CDR3 contains 16 residues. CDR3 amino acids: CASSQAIAGGLVEQFF. The CDR3 nucleotides read TGTGCCAGCAGCCAAGCGATAGCGGGAGGGCTAGTTGAGCAGTTCTTC.